The source of this T cell receptor (beta chain) is a study of shared clonotypes between healthy human individuals (dated by TCRdb to the early 2020s). Study-level background: Two women and a few men aged 18 to 49 years were included in the cohort. Leukapheresis yielded between about 0.85 and 10 billion PBMCs per donor. To increase sequencing depth and limit assay-specific biases, TCR repertoire library preparation and sequencing were carried out by different laboratories using diverse techniques. For each donor, three plates each were used for CD4 naive and CD4 memory, two plates were used for CD8 naive, and one plate was used for CD8 memory. The study deeply sequenced blood TCR repertoires of several healthy adults to estimate repertoire size and the extent of clonotype sharing between individuals. The research as a whole found: Pairwise subsampling led to the expectation that sequencing depth would affect the degree of clonotype sharing among donors. Compared with non-shared clonotypes, the clonotypes found in all four sorted-subset donors had higher generation probabilities. Sampling was limited to blood, and TCR repertoires in tissue likely differ from TCR repertoires in blood. Because the study included only a small number of donors, the genetic and exposure-history diversity represented was limited. Incomplete sequencing was indicated by rarefaction of sorted-subset datasets, despite the large sequencing depth. Naive subsets generally had larger estimated clonotype richness than memory subsets. Sharing across a handful of donors was observed for approximately 4.6% of naive CD4, 3.5% of naive CD8, about 2.3% of memory CD4, and less than 0.45% of memory CD8 clonotypes.

The cysteine opens and the phenylalanine closes a CDR3 of 14 amino acids. Only the CDR3 region is kept as DNA, spanning 42 bases read in frame from base 1. CDR1 and CDR2 (LGHNA, YSLEER) derive from the germline V gene. The germline ends are 13 bases apart after V is trimmed by 1 base and J by 9 bases. The donors were healthy, HIV-negative adults who had no recently reported acute infections or vaccinations. All donors were Caucasian adults living in Nashville, Tennessee, USA. CD4+ T cells were enriched by magnetic negative selection, after which naive cells were positively selected on CD45RA and the negative fraction was taken as the memory subset. Blood was collected by leukapheresis, and PBMCs were isolated by Ficoll-Histopaque density gradient centrifugation and then cryopreserved in liquid nitrogen vapor phase. Analytical flow cytometry was used to check the purity and quantity of each magnetically sorted T cell population. Genomic DNA was isolated from each sorted fraction and quantified by UV absorbance on a Nanodrop 2000c.

On this clone: The specificity of this receptor is unknown. Base qualities are not recorded, but no much larger clone differs from it by a single base.

TCR CDR3 regions were amplified from genomic DNA by multiplex PCR using the deep immunoSEQ assay. Extracted genomic DNA from each cell subset was distributed evenly across all wells of several immunoSEQ 96-well plates, and each plate was treated as a replicate. For sorted subsets, each replicate PCR was loaded with roughly 190 ng genomic DNA, equivalent to 30,000 or so T cell genomes. Purified libraries were measured with a Qubit 3.0 fluorometer, size-checked on a Bioanalyzer 2100, and measured again with the KAPA Library Quantification kit. Every immunoSEQ 96-well plate was sequenced on a separate single-read 150-cycle Illumina NextSeq 550 flow cell. Per the authors' processing: The immunoSEQ output contained only junctional sequences without quality scores, so filtering could not match that applied to full-length reads. To assign V/J genes and CDR3, sequences were annotated using PyIR, a Python wrapper for IgBLAST v1.9, with IMGT germline references. Reads were filtered out if the reads had weak V/J assignments (E-value above 1e-6), no CDR3, stop codons, out-of-frame junctions, or ambiguous translated residues. V3J clonotypes were defined as sequences sharing an identical inferred V gene, J gene, and CDR3 amino acid sequence. The percentage overlap between two repertoires was calculated by dividing the number of shared unique clonotypes by the size of the smaller repertoire. Three approaches were used to assess repertoire richness: RTK rarefaction, the Chao1 estimator, and Recon v2.1 estimates of unobserved clonotypes. Generation probabilities were computed with OLGA for all TCRbeta clonotypes obtained by the gDNA method from several donors. TCRdb holds this immuneACCESS table with in-frame rearrangements only. Some clones are missing; in checked studies, unresolved V genes explain under half, and the rest has no known cause. For V, J and clone size, that table is used; D and trimming come from the DNA. The sample table records some 1 million clones; about 75% of these occur just once. The ten largest clonotypes hold 1.2% to 1.5% of the sample.

In this chain, TRBV4-3 is recombined with TRBJ2-1, with no reliable assignment of the D segment. The TCR originated in a man aged 18-30 years in good health. Sequencing input: memory CD4+ T cells sorted from blood. The cell subset or site label, read with the paper, signifies: CD45RA-negative fraction. The sequenced DNA: TGCGCCAGCAGCCAAGGAGGATACTGGGGTGAGCAGTTCTTC. Its translation is CASSQGGYWGEQFF.